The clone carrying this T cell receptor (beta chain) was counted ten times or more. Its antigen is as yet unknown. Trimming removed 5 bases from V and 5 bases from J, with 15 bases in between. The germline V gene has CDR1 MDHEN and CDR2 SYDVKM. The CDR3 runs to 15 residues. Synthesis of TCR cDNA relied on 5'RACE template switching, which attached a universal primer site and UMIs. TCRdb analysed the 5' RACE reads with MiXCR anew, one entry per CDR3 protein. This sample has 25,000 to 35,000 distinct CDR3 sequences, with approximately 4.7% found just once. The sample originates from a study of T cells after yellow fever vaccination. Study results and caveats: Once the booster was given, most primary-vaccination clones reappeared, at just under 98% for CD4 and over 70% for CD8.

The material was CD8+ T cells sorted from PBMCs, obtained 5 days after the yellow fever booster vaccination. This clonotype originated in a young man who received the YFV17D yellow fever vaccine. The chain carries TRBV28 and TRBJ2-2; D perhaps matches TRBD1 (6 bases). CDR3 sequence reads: CASSSNRAATGELFF. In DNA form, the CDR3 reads TGTGCCAGCAGTAGTAACAGGGCCGCGACCGGGGAGCTGTTTTTT. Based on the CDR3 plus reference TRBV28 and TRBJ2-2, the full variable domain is DVKVTQSSRYLVKRTGEKVFLECVQDMDHENMFWYRQDPGLGLRLIYFSYDVKMKEKGDIPEGYSVSREKKERFSLILESASTNQTSMYLCASSSNRAATGELFFGEGSRLTVL.